The rows below give T cell receptor beta chains drawn from one sample of a study of CD8 T cells in ankylosing spondylitis. TCRdb used MiXCR to reprocess the 5' RACE reads, holding one entry per CDR3 protein. The table records 750,000 to 850,000 distinct CDR3 sequences, about 10% of them present only once. The sample was blood, either unsorted or a sorted T cell fraction (not recorded which). The receptors were gathered from a male donor with ankylosing spondylitis. CDR3s include the opening cysteine and the closing phenylalanine or tryptophan. Each record gives: V gene, J gene, D gene, CDR3 length, CDR3 protein. The D gene is left open where the match is weak.

TRBV29-1	TRBJ2-3	TRBD1	12	CSVNRGADTQYF
TRBV9	TRBJ1-2	TRBD1	14	CASSDGTGWYGYTF
TRBV20-1	TRBJ2-6	.	15	CSARALHSGANVLTF
TRBV7-2	TRBJ2-7	TRBD2	15	CASSPPGSGGYEQYF
TRBV5-1	TRBJ2-7	.	15	CASSLVLGLVYEQYF
TRBV20-1	TRBJ2-1	.	11	CSAHRGGEQFF
TRBV6-2/TRBV6-3	TRBJ1-2	.	15	CASSTTPLTNYGYTF
TRBV10-3	TRBJ2-4	TRBD2	15	CAIEMGGKSKNIQYF
TRBV4-1	TRBJ1-1	TRBD1	15	CASSQRGTANTEAFF
TRBV20-1	TRBJ2-3	TRBD1	14	CSAVTGVATDTQYF
TRBV4-3	TRBJ2-3	.	17	CASSPFSGPRGGDTQYF
TRBV20-1	TRBJ2-7	.	13	CSATEIGTREQYF
TRBV27	TRBJ1-2	.	14	CAGNDGDLDYGYTF
TRBV7-2	TRBJ1-5	TRBD1	15	CASSLDRGVGQPQHF
TRBV5-5	TRBJ1-4	.	14	CASSPQAGSEKLFF
TRBV20-1	TRBJ2-1	TRBD2	16	CSAFGLAGGKYNEQFF
TRBV6-2/TRBV6-3	TRBJ2-6	.	15	CASSYRQSGANVLTF
TRBV5-1	TRBJ1-1	TRBD1	14	CASRWDRADTEAFF
TRBV20-1	TRBJ1-5	.	13	CSAREGGLKPQHF
TRBV20-1	TRBJ2-7	TRBD1	14	CSARAGTGGWEQYF
TRBV7-2	TRBJ1-4	.	12	CASSEPWEKLFF
TRBV5-1	TRBJ2-1	TRBD2	16	CASSWRLAVSYNEQFF
TRBV5-1	TRBJ2-5	.	15	CASSLSFTYQETQYF
TRBV5-1	TRBJ2-3	TRBD1	18	CASSLTGGSGAHTDTQYF
TRBV4-2	TRBJ2-1	.	17	CASSQRISTGAYNEQFF
TRBV11-2	TRBJ2-1	TRBD1	16	CASSLAGRGPNNEQFF
TRBV4-3	TRBJ2-7	TRBD2	15	CASSQDPGLGAEQYF
TRBV20-1	TRBJ2-3	.	15	CSASSLQDRTDTQYF
TRBV20-1	TRBJ2-3	.	14	CSARSYRGTDTQYF
TRBV12-3/TRBV12-4	TRBJ1-2	.	14	CASSLGGLRSGYTF
TRBV5-1	TRBJ2-2	TRBD2	17	CASSFGGEGLARGELFF
TRBV6-1	TRBJ2-5	.	13	CASSEYRQETQYF
TRBV20-1	TRBJ2-7	.	13	CSALGQGTDEQYF
TRBV10-3	TRBJ2-3	TRBD1	15	CAITRTGKVADTQYF
TRBV7-2	TRBJ2-5	.	11	CASSSADLGYF
TRBV29-1	TRBJ2-3	.	12	CSGETAADTQYF
TRBV4-2	TRBJ2-7	.	14	CASSQETQGREQYF
TRBV7-2	TRBJ1-2	TRBD1	15	CASSPQGQASSGYTF
TRBV5-1	TRBJ1-5	TRBD1	14	CASSPDRGEGPQHF
TRBV6-6	TRBJ1-6	.	13	CASSEQEDSPLHF
TRBV11-2	TRBJ1-1	TRBD1	19	CASSLPRRGQGLAYTEAFF
TRBV9	TRBJ2-7	.	15	CASSVAPGSSYEQYF
TRBV2	TRBJ2-3	.	13	CATQPVFTDTQYF
TRBV5-1	TRBJ2-3	TRBD2	14	CASSYGLATDTQYF
TRBV30	TRBJ2-7	TRBD2	14	CAWTRLAGRYEQYF
TRBV18	TRBJ1-2	TRBD1	14	CASSDGTGNYGYTF
TRBV12-3/TRBV12-4	TRBJ1-4	TRBD1	15	CASSLAQGGAEKLFF
TRBV12-3/TRBV12-4	TRBJ1-3	.	17	CASSFSGGPYSGNTIYF
TRBV20-1	TRBJ2-2	.	13	CSARLGLVGELFF
TRBV7-2	TRBJ2-7	.	12	CASSSSSYEQYF
TRBV12-3/TRBV12-4	TRBJ1-6	.	12	CASRRMNSPLHF
TRBV5-1	TRBJ2-4	.	16	CASSPISPRAKNIQYF
TRBV7-2	TRBJ1-6	TRBD1	15	CASSPLGQLGSPLHF
TRBV11-2	TRBJ1-2	.	13	CASSLDRSHGYTF
TRBV10-3	TRBJ2-7	.	13	CATAGGSSYEQYF
TRBV12-3/TRBV12-4	TRBJ2-6	.	14	CASTPGEGANVLTF
TRBV10-3	TRBJ2-5	.	16	CAIASVLSRAEETQYF
TRBV18	TRBJ2-7	TRBD2	14	CASLRAGGPNEQYF